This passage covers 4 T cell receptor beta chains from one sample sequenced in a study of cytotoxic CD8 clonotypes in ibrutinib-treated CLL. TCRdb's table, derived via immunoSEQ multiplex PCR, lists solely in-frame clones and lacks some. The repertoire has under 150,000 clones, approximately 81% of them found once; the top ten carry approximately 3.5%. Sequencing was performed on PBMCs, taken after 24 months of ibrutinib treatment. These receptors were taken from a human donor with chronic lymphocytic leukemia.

CDR3 residues: CATIQDTNYGYTF. The DNA for the CDR3 is TGTGCCACCATACAGGATACTAACTATGGCTACACCTTC. This rearrangement joins TRBV6-5 to TRBJ1-2, with D tentatively TRBD1 (5 bases). The CDR3 totals 13 residues. Germline lookup yields CDR1 MNHEY and CDR2 SVGAGI. Trimming shortened V by 10 bases and J by 0 bases, and 12 bases separated the two germline ends.

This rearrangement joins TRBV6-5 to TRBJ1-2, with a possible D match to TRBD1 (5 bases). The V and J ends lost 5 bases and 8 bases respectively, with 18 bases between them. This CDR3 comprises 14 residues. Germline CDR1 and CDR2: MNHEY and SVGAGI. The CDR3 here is CASSPPGGIMGYTF. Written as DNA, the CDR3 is TGTGCCAGCAGTCCCCCCGGGGGTATTATGGGCTACACCTTC.

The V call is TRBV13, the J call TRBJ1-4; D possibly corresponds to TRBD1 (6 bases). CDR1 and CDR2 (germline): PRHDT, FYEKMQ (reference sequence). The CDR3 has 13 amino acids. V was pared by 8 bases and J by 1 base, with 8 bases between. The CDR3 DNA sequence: TGTGCCAGCCGCAGGGGAACTAATGAAAAACTGTTTTTT. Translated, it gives CASRRGTNEKLFF.

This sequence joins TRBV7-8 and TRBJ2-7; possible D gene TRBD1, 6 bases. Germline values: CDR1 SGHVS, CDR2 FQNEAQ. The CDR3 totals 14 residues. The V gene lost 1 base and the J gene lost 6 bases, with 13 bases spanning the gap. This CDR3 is CASSLGGGDGEQYF. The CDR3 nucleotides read TGTGCCAGCAGCTTAGGAGGGGGAGACGGCGAGCAGTACTTC.